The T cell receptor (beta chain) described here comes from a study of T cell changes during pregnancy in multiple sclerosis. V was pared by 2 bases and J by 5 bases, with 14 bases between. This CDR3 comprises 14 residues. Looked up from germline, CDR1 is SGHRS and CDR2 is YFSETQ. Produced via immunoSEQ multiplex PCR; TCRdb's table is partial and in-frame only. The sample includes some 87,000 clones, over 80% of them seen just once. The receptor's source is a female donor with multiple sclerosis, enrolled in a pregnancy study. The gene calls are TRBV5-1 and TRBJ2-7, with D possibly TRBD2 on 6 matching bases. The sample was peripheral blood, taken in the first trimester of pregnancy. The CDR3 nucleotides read TGCGCCAGCAGCTTTGGAGGGAGTCTGAACGAGCAGTACTTC. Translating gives CASSFGGSLNEQYF. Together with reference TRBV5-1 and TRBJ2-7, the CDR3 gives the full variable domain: KAGVTQTPRYLIKTRGQQVTLSCSPISGHRSVSWYQQTPGQGLQFLFEYFSETQRNKGNFPGRFSGRQFSNSRSEMNVSTLELGDSALYLCASSFGGSLNEQYFGPGTRLTVT.